Presented here are 8 T cell receptor beta chains from one specimen sequenced in a study of cytomegalovirus exposure and HLA in healthy donors. Vbeta (60) and Jbeta (13) primers were used in the PCR. Clones were read by immunoSEQ multiplex PCR, and TCRdb kept only the in-frame ones, dropping some. The sample lists 90,000 to 120,000 clones, around 79% occurring once. Sequencing used PBMCs. These receptors all stem from a male donor in good health and CMV-seropositive.

The rearrangement links TRBV11-3 to TRBJ1-1; 10 nucleotides line up with TRBD1. The CDR3 is 17 amino acids. The V gene end was trimmed by 6 bases and the J gene end by 4 bases; junction bases not matched to a gene: 14. Germline CDR1 and CDR2: SGHNT and YENEEA. The CDR3 DNA follows: TGTGCCAGCAGTGGACAGGGGGATATATGGTTGGCCACTGAAGCTTTCTTT. Amino acid sequence: CASSGQGDIWLATEAFF.

This sequence joins TRBV10-3 and TRBJ2-6; 10 bases are shared with TRBD1. V lost 8 bases and J lost 3; bases outside the gene matches: 4. Germline loops: CDR1 ENHRY, CDR2 SYGVKD. CDR3 size: 15 residues. The CDR3 region has the DNA TGTGCCATCGGGGACAGGGGTGGTGGGGCCAACGTCCTGACTTTC. Its translation: CAIGDRGGGANVLTF.

This chain uses TRBV5-1 with TRBJ2-7; TRBD1 matches at 9 bases. With 0 bases clipped from V and 0 bases from J, the junction kept 4 bases outside the gene matches. The germline V gene encodes CDR1 SGHRS and CDR2 YFSETQ. The CDR3 loop spans 16 amino acids. CDR3 sequence: CASSLGGTGSSYEQYF. The CDR3 DNA reads TGCGCCAGCAGCTTGGGGGGGACAGGGAGCTCCTACGAGCAGTACTTC.

In its sample, this clone was seen once. The chain carries TRBV28 and TRBJ1-6, with D tentatively TRBD1 (6 bases). V was clipped by 7 bases and J by 4 bases, with 14 bases between them. The CDR3 is 15 residues long. Germline values: CDR1 MDHEN, CDR2 SYDVKM. The CDR3 nucleotides read TGTGCCAGCACGAGCGGGGGCAGATATAATTCACCCCTCCACTTT. Its protein product is CASTSGGRYNSPLHF. The full variable domain, rest sourced from reference TRBV28 and TRBJ1-6, is DVKVTQSSRYLVKRTGEKVFLECVQDMDHENMFWYRQDPGLGLRLIYFSYDVKMKEKGDIPEGYSVSREKKERFSLILESASTNQTSMYLCASTSGGRYNSPLHFGNGTRLTVT.

The V call is TRBV4-3, the J call TRBJ1-2; D unclear. There are 15 residues in the CDR3. The germline V gene encodes CDR1 LGHNA and CDR2 YSLEER. Trimming left V 0 bases short and J 3 bases short, with 11 bases between. The CDR3 DNA follows: TGCGCCAGCAGCCAAGACCAAACACCTCACTATGGCTACACCTTC. It translates to CASSQDQTPHYGYTF.

V usage is TRBV6-5 and J usage is TRBJ1-2; 8 bases fit TRBD1. Looked up from germline, CDR1 is MNHEY and CDR2 is SVGAGI. The CDR3 totals 15 residues. J gave up 1 base and V 3 bases, and 4 bases lay outside the gene matches. CDR3 DNA sequence: TGTGCCAGCAGTTATGGCGGACAGGGTAACTATGGCTACACCTTC. Translating it yields CASSYGGQGNYGYTF.

The V gene is TRBV7-2, the J gene TRBJ1-3, with unresolved D. V gave up 1 base and J gave up 0 bases, with 4 bases separating them. Per the germline V gene, CDR1 is SGHTA and CDR2 is FQGNSA. This CDR3 is 14 amino acids long. CDR3 sequence (DNA): TGTGCCAGCAGCTTAGGTAACTCTGGAAACACCATATATTTT. Protein: CASSLGNSGNTIYF. Full variable domain (outside the CDR3, taken from reference TRBV7-2 and TRBJ1-3): GAGVSQSPSNKVTEKGKDVELRCDPISGHTALYWYRQSLGQGLEFLIYFQGNSAPDKSGLPSDRFSAERTGGSVSTLTIQRTQQEDSAVYLCASSLGNSGNTIYFGEGSWLTVV.

This clone was seen once. The chain couples TRBV7-9 to TRBJ2-7, with 8 nucleotides matching TRBD1. Germline CDR1 and CDR2: SEHNR and FQNEAQ (reference sequence). V was pared by 3 bases and J by 2 bases, with 3 bases of the junction left unmatched. The CDR3 sequence is 14 residues long. The DNA for the CDR3 is TGTGCCAGCAGCTTCGACAGGGGCCCCTACGAGCAGTACTTC. This encodes CASSFDRGPYEQYF.